The clone carrying this TCR beta chain was found a few times. As yet, its antigen is unknown. Germline CDR1 SGDLS, CDR2 YYNGEE. The CDR3 has 18 amino acids. Trimming cost V 1 base and J 2 bases, with 18 bases left between them. The source of the sample is a study of cytomegalovirus exposure and HLA in healthy donors. Though nominally healthy at sampling, donors likely had unrecorded immune exposures. Study-wide results and caveats: Follow-up analysis found HLA locus-dependent TCR association rates, highest for DRB1 and lowest for HLA-C.

The study ran its PCR with 60 Vbeta and 13 Jbeta primers. Sequencing used immunoSEQ multiplex PCR; TCRdb keeps in-frame clones, though not all of them. The table lists 150,000 to 200,000 clones, 60% to 85% of them singletons. Sequenced sample: PBMCs. V gene TRBV9 combines with J gene TRBJ2-2, with D perhaps TRBD2 (6 bases). This TCR came from a woman in her fifties or sixties in good health and CMV-seropositive. The CDR3 reads CASSVNPRGGENTGELFF. The CDR3, as DNA: TGTGCCAGCAGCGTAAACCCTCGGGGCGGGGAAAACACCGGGGAGCTGTTTTTT. Full variable domain (outside the CDR3, taken from reference TRBV9 and TRBJ2-2): DSGVTQTPKHLITATGQRVTLRCSPRSGDLSVYWYQQSLDQGLQFLIQYYNGEERAKGNILERFSAQQFPDLHSELNLSSLELGDSALYFCASSVNPRGGENTGELFFGEGSRLTVL.